The 17 T cell receptor beta chains below all came from one sample that was sequenced in a study of blood T cell repertoires in COVID-19. Clones were read by immunoSEQ multiplex PCR, and TCRdb kept only the in-frame ones, dropping some. The sample includes approximately 200,000 clones, roughly 80% seen only once; the top ten take approximately 1.4%. Sample: PBMCs or T cells enriched from blood (not recorded which). These receptors all stem from a woman aged 40-49 years with acute COVID-19.

The chain carries TRBV5-1 and TRBJ2-7; TRBD1 aligns across 7 bases. CDR1 and CDR2 (germline): SGHRS, YFSETQ. This CDR3 is 15 amino acids long. Trimming took 6 bases from V and 0 from J; bases not matched to a gene: 9. In DNA, the CDR3 is TGCGCCAGCACCGTAGGACAGGTGAACTCCTACGAGCAGTACTTC. Translating gives CASTVGQVNSYEQYF.

The chain links TRBV6-5 to TRBJ1-2; D is unresolved. The germline V and J ends were trimmed by 5 bases and 2 bases, with 9 bases remaining between them. This CDR3 is built from 13 residues. Germline assignment: CDR1 MNHEY and CDR2 SVGAGI. CDR3 protein: CASSIRRNYGYTF. The CDR3 DNA follows: TGTGCCAGCAGTATACGGCGGAACTATGGCTACACCTTC.

The chain employs TRBV7-9 and TRBJ2-3; TRBD1 aligns across 8 bases. Germline CDR1 SEHNR, CDR2 FQNEAQ (reference sequence). The CDR3 length is 15 residues. V was clipped by 8 bases and J by 4 bases; unmatched bases: 11. As DNA, the CDR3 is TGTGCCAGCCAGGACAGGGCCTTGTTGGCAGATACGCAGTATTTT. Translating it yields CASQDRALLADTQYF.

The chain combines TRBV4-1 with TRBJ2-5; TRBD2 agrees at 10 bases. J lost 2 bases, V lost 4 bases, and 4 bases had no gene match. This CDR3 spans 15 amino acids. The germline V gene has CDR1 MGHRA and CDR2 YSYEKL. In nucleotides, the CDR3 is TGCGCCAGCAGCCGCCAAGCGGGGGGGCAAGAGACCCAGTACTTC. This codes for CASSRQAGGQETQYF.

The rearrangement links TRBV6-5 to TRBJ2-7, with D tentatively TRBD1 (5 bases). Germline loops: CDR1 MNHEY, CDR2 SVGAGI. V was trimmed by 5 bases and J by 0 bases, leaving 14 bases between them. The CDR3 covers 15 residues. The CDR3 coding sequence is TGTGCCAGCAGTCCTACAGGTGTAAGCTCCTACGAGCAGTACTTC. Protein product: CASSPTGVSSYEQYF.

The V gene is TRBV7-9, the J gene TRBJ2-1; D possibly corresponds to TRBD2 (6 bases). Germline V gene sequence: CDR1 SEHNR, CDR2 FQNEAQ (reference sequence). The V end lost 1 base, the J end lost 4 bases, and 14 bases lay between the germline ends. The CDR3 consists of 16 residues. CDR3: CASSLGVGGVYNEQFF. CDR3 bases: TGTGCCAGCAGCTTAGGGGTCGGCGGGGTTTACAATGAGCAGTTCTTC.

V gene TRBV7-2 combines with J gene TRBJ1-1; the D is unclear. CDR3 length equals 13 residues. CDR1 and CDR2 from the germline V gene are SGHTA and FQGNSA. The V and J ends lost 5 bases and 2 bases respectively, with 9 bases between them. The CDR3 sequence: CASSQAVNTEAFF. CDR3 bases: TGTGCCAGCAGCCAAGCCGTTAACACTGAAGCTTTCTTT.

The gene calls are TRBV7-9 and TRBJ2-5; 8 bases fit TRBD1. After removal of 3 bases from V and 4 bases from J, the junction contained 4 bases not matched to a gene. Germline CDR1 is SEHNR and CDR2 is FQNEAQ (reference sequence). The CDR3 runs 14 residues. CDR3 coding DNA: TGTGCCAGCAGCTTCCCCAGGGGGCGAGAGACCCAGTACTTC. Translated, it gives CASSFPRGRETQYF.

V usage is TRBV25-1 and J usage is TRBJ2-3, with 8 bases aligning to TRBD2. Germline CDR1 MGHDK, CDR2 SYGVNS. After removal of 0 bases from V and 2 bases from J, the junction contained 10 bases not matched to a gene. The CDR3 loop spans 18 amino acids. The CDR3 protein is CASSEYGRGAGATDTQYF. The CDR3 region has the DNA TGTGCCAGCAGTGAATATGGGAGGGGAGCGGGAGCCACAGATACGCAGTATTTT.

V usage is TRBV6-5 and J usage is TRBJ2-1; a weak D match, TRBD1 (6 bases). Germline CDR1 reads MNHEY; CDR2 reads SVGAGI. Trimming pared 0 bases from V and 6 bases from J, leaving 12 bases between. This CDR3 has 15 residues. This CDR3 reads CASSYSSAGANEQFF. The CDR3 bases are TGTGCCAGCAGTTACTCGAGTGCAGGGGCCAATGAGCAGTTCTTC.

The V call is TRBV27, the J call TRBJ2-5; 7 bases are a match to TRBD2. The CDR3 consists of 13 residues. The J segment lost 5 bases and the V segment lost 8 bases, leaving 8 bases of the junction unmatched. Germline CDR1 and CDR2: MNHEY and SMNVEV (reference sequence). Here the CDR3 reads CASGAGVWETQYF. The CDR3 DNA reads TGTGCCAGCGGGGCGGGAGTATGGGAGACCCAGTACTTC.

This sequence joins TRBV9 and TRBJ2-5; 12 positions match TRBD2. Per germline, CDR1 SGDLS and CDR2 YYNGEE. Trimming at V came to 0 bases and at J to 7 bases, leaving 7 bases not matched to a gene. This CDR3 has 16 residues. The CDR3 region has the DNA TGTGCCAGCAGCGTAGGGGCTAGCGGGAGGGCCTCGACCCAGTACTTC. Translated, it gives CASSVGASGRASTQYF.

The table lists this clone with a count of one. This sequence joins TRBV6-5 and TRBJ2-7, with 13 bases fitting TRBD2. Trimming at V came to 7 bases and at J to 5 bases, leaving 8 bases not matched to a gene. This CDR3 region has 15 residues. Germline V gene data show CDR1 as MNHEY and CDR2 as SVGAGI. CDR3 region: CASTPLGLAGDEQYF. The CDR3 DNA reads as TGTGCCAGCACTCCCCTAGGACTAGCGGGGGACGAGCAGTACTTC.

This chain uses TRBV28 with TRBJ1-1; TRBD1 is a possible D gene (5 bases). The V end was cut by 5 bases, the J end by 0 bases, with 7 bases between. Germline CDR1 MDHEN, CDR2 SYDVKM. The CDR3 length is 13 residues. This chain's CDR3 is CASSTGVNTEAFF. The CDR3 bases are TGTGCCAGCAGTACAGGCGTGAACACTGAAGCTTTCTTT.

The rearrangement uses TRBV5-6 and TRBJ1-3, with D perhaps matching TRBD1 (5 bases). V was cut by 0 bases and J by 3 bases, with 13 bases left in between. Germline V gene data show CDR1 as SGHDT and CDR2 as YYEEEE. The CDR3 spans 16 residues. This chain's CDR3 is CASSLGPGGLGNTIYF. In nucleotides, the CDR3 is TGTGCCAGCAGCTTGGGCCCGGGGGGTCTTGGAAACACCATATATTTT. The full variable domain, rest sourced from reference TRBV5-6 and TRBJ1-3, is DAGVTQSPTHLIKTRGQQVTLRCSPKSGHDTVSWYQQALGQGPQFIFQYYEEEERQRGNFPDRFSGHQFPNYSSELNVNALLLGDSALYLCASSLGPGGLGNTIYFGEGSWLTVV.

This clone occurred once. V gene TRBV27 combines with J gene TRBJ2-1; TRBD2 matches at 9 bases. Per germline, CDR1 MNHEY and CDR2 SMNVEV (reference sequence). The CDR3 has 15 residues. V gave up 8 bases and J gave up 7 bases; unmatched junction bases: 12. The CDR3 bases are TGTGCCAGCGGTTCCGGGACTAGCAGGTGGAATGAGCAGTTCTTC. Translated, it gives CASGSGTSRWNEQFF.

This chain uses TRBV7-8 with TRBJ2-5; TRBD1 might be the D (5 bases). The CDR3 sequence is 15 residues long. From germline, CDR1 is SGHVS and CDR2 FQNEAQ. The V and J ends lost 4 bases and 1 base respectively, with 13 bases between them. The CDR3 sequence is CASSSVLGRQETQYF. The CDR3 coding sequence is TGTGCCAGCAGCTCCGTTTTGGGGCGCCAAGAGACCCAGTACTTC.